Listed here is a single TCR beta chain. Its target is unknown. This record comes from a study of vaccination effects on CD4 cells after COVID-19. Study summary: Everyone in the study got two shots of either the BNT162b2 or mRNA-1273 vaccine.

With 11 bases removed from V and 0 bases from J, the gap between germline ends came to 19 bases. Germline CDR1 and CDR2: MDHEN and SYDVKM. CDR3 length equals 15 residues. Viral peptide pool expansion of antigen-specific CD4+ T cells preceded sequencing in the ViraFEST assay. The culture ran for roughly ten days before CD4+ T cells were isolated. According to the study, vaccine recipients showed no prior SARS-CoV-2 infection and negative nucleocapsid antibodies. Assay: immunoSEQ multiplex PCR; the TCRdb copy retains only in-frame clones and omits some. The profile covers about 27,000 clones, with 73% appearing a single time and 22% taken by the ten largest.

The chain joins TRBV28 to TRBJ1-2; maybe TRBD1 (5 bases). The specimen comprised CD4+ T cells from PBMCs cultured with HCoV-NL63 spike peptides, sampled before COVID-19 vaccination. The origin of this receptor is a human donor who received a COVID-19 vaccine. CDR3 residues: CAGTPHGATNYGYTF. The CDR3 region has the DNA TGTGCCGGCACACCCCACGGGGCAACTAACTATGGCTACACCTTC.